This T cell receptor beta chain was retrieved from a study of blood T cell repertoires in COVID-19. The V gene's germline CDR1 is SNHLY and CDR2 FYNNEI. J was trimmed by 4 bases and V by 6 bases; bases with no gene match: 8. CDR3 length: 14 residues. The protocol was immunoSEQ multiplex PCR, while the TCRdb copy is restricted to in-frame clones and leaves out a portion. The table has about 300,000 clones, approximately 89% seen once. Sequenced: PBMCs or T cells enriched from blood (not recorded which). The chain uses TRBV2 and TRBJ1-2, with TRBD1 identical over 7 bases. The sequence derives from a woman aged 18-29 years who had recovered from COVID-19. The CDR3 loop reads CASRPQTGVYGYTF. The CDR3 region has the DNA TGTGCCAGCAGGCCCCAAACAGGGGTCTATGGCTACACCTTC.